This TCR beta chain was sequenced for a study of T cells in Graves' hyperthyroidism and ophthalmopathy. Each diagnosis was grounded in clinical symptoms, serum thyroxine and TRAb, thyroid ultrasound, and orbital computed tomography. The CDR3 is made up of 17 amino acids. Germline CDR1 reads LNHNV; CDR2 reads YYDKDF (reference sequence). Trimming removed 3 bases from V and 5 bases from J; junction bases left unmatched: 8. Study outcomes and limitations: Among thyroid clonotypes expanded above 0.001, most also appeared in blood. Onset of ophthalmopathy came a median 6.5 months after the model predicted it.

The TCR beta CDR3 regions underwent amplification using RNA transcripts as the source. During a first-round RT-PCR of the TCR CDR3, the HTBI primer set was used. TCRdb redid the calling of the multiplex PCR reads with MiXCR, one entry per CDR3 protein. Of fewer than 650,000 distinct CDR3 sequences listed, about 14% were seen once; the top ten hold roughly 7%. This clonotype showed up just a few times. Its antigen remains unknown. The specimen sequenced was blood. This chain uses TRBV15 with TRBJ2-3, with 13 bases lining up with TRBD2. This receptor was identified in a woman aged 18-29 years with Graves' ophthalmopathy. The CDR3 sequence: CATSRAGLAGVQDTQYF. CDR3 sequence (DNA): TGTGCCACCAGCAGGGCAGGACTAGCGGGAGTCCAAGATACGCAGTATTTT.